This TCR beta chain derives from a study of OX40 agonist ivuxolimab in advanced cancers. Study details: Aged roughly 23 to 90 with a mean of about 60 years, they were around 85% male. There were three patients with partial responses, one having hepatocellular carcinoma and two cutaneous melanoma. Study outcomes and limitations: CD8+ T cells averaged more expanded clones than CD4+.

The cohort excluded patients with autoimmune disease history or systemic immunosuppression. As for this clone: What it binds is unknown.

Some clones are missing from TCRdb's copy, which holds only in-frame ones; the method was immunoSEQ multiplex PCR. Of almost 50,000 clones in the sample, 81% are singletons; the top ten hold 5.5% to 8%. Germline CDR1 reads KGHSH; CDR2 reads LQKENI. The CDR3 runs to 17 residues. Unmatched junction bases numbered 7, after V lost 5 bases and J lost 0 bases. The specimen comprised CD4+ or CD8+ T cells sorted from blood, sampled in a trial of the OX40 agonist ivuxolimab. This chain links TRBV18 with TRBJ2-5; 12 bases agree with TRBD2. The TCR comes from an adult with an advanced solid tumor such as melanoma, head and neck, liver or kidney cancer. CDR3: CASSSPTSGGYQETQYF. In DNA form, the CDR3 reads TGTGCCAGCTCAAGCCCGACTAGCGGGGGATACCAAGAGACCCAGTACTTC. The full variable domain, rest sourced from reference TRBV18 and TRBJ2-5, is NAGVMQNPRHLVRRRGQEARLRCSPMKGHSHVYWYRQLPEEGLKFMVYLQKENIIDESGMPKERFSAEFPKEGPSILRIQQVVRGDSAAYFCASSSPTSGGYQETQYFGPGTRLLVL.